This T cell receptor beta chain was captured in a study of T-cell reconstitution after alpha-beta-depleted transplantation in children. This CDR3 contains 15 residues. Trimming left V 6 bases short and J 5 bases short, with 16 bases between. In germline, CDR1 is MNHEY, CDR2 SVGAGI. Study results and caveats: After transplant, at about two months, alpha-beta T cells were reportedly derived from several hundred expanded graft clones.

A library of TCRbeta sequences, prepared with unique molecular identifiers, was generated. TCRdb reprocessed the PCR reads with MiXCR, giving one entry per CDR3 protein. This table holds about 160,000 distinct CDR3 sequences, around 10% found once. Comments on this clonotype: Its antigen remains unknown.

The chain uses TRBV6-5 and TRBJ2-2, with D possibly being TRBD2 (6 bases). The TCR comes from a boy under 10 years old with acute myeloid leukemia, due to receive a stem cell transplant. Material: PBMCs, obtained before TCRalphabeta/CD19-depleted stem cell transplant. DNA for the CDR3: TGTGCCAGCAGCGAAAGCGGGTTAATGACCGGGGAGCTGTTTTTT. This sequence encodes CASSESGLMTGELFF.